The 21 T cell receptor beta chains below were found in one sample sequenced in a study of blood T cell repertoires in COVID-19. The repertoire was sequenced with immunoSEQ multiplex PCR; TCRdb's copy has only in-frame clones and lacks some. This table has around 51,000 clones, 90% appearing once. Sequencing used peripheral blood. The receptors here all came from a man between 65 and 85 years old with acute or convalescent COVID-19.

The CDR3 nucleotides read TGTGCCAGCAGCCAAGGTCGACAGGGCAGCCTCGGCGAGCAGTACTTC. Its translation: CASSQGRQGSLGEQYF. The chain links TRBV3-1 (or the pseudogene TRBV3-2) to TRBJ2-7; 7 bases align to TRBD1. This CDR3 is built from 16 residues. The J segment lost 6 bases and the V segment lost 1 base, leaving 12 bases of the junction unmatched. The germline V gene has CDR1 LGHDT and CDR2 YNNKEL (reference sequence).

The chain recombines TRBV4-1 with TRBJ2-7, with D perhaps TRBD1 (6 bases). The germline V and J ends were trimmed by 0 bases and 5 bases, with 17 bases remaining between them. CDR3 size: 16 residues. CDR1 and CDR2 from the germline V gene are MGHRA and YSYEKL. This CDR3 reads CASSQDLTGSIDEQYF. The CDR3 DNA reads TGCGCCAGCAGCCAAGATCTAACAGGGAGCATCGACGAGCAGTACTTC.

This chain links TRBV24-1 with TRBJ2-7, with 10 nucleotides matching TRBD1. Germline trimming cut 2 bases from V and 4 bases from J; bases unmatched to any gene: 7. This CDR3 is 16 amino acids long. CDR1 is KGHDR, CDR2 SFDVKD, per germline. CDR3 residues: CATSDSRDRGGYEQYF. In nucleotides, the CDR3 is TGTGCCACCAGTGATTCCCGGGACAGGGGCGGGTACGAGCAGTACTTC.

The V gene is TRBV18, the J gene TRBJ1-5, with a tentative D call TRBD1 (5 bases). V lost 2 bases and J lost 4, with 9 bases in between. The CDR3 is 14 residues long. The germline V gene encodes CDR1 KGHSH and CDR2 LQKENI. The DNA of the CDR3 is TGTGCCAGCTCACCAGGAAGGGGAAATCAGCCCCAGCATTTT. Protein: CASSPGRGNQPQHF.

The rearrangement links TRBV5-8 to TRBJ1-6; 7 bases match TRBD1. Trimming took 0 bases from V and 0 from J; bases not matched to a gene: 3. This CDR3 region has 17 residues. CDR1 and CDR2 (germline): SGHTS, YDEGEE. Here the CDR3 DNA reads TGTGCCAGCAGCTTGGATGGACAGGCCTCCTATAATTCACCCCTCCACTTT. Protein: CASSLDGQASYNSPLHF.

Comment on this clone: At one end, the junction sequence differs from germline, possibly due to a read error. The chain combines TRBV6-2 or TRBV6-3 with TRBJ2-1, with TRBD2 matching over 8 bases. This CDR3 comprises 17 residues. Germline V CDR1 and CDR2: MNHEY, SVGEGT. The CDR3 DNA reads as TGTGCCAGCAGCTACTCTTATGCGGGGGGTTCCTACAATGAGCAGTTCTTC. Residues: CASSYSYAGGSYNEQFF.

J is TRBJ2-1 and V is TRBV15; 12 bases align to TRBD2. The CDR3 has 17 residues. The V gene end was trimmed by 0 bases and the J gene end by 8 bases; junction bases not matched to a gene: 8. From germline, CDR1 is LNHNV and CDR2 YYDKDF (reference sequence). As DNA, the CDR3 is TGTGCCACCAGCAGAGACCTAGCGGGGGGGCCACTTGATGAGCAGTTCTTC. This encodes CATSRDLAGGPLDEQFF.

This clone was counted a single time. This sequence joins TRBV6-4 and TRBJ2-3; D possibly corresponds to TRBD2 (6 bases). This CDR3 comprises 15 residues. The germline V gene encodes CDR1 MRHNA and CDR2 SNTAGT. Trimming removed 3 bases from V and 0 bases from J, with 10 bases in between. CDR3 region: CASSEVSGSTDTQYF. As DNA, the CDR3 is TGTGCCAGCAGTGAGGTTAGCGGAAGCACAGATACGCAGTATTTT.

This chain uses TRBV4-3 with TRBJ2-6; 8 bases map to TRBD1. CDR1 and CDR2 from the germline V gene are LGHNA and YSLEER. J was trimmed by 4 bases and V by 0 bases; bases with no gene match: 8. The CDR3 sequence is 18 residues long. CDR3 sequence reads: CASSQDTGTGRGANVLTF. DNA of the CDR3: TGCGCCAGCAGCCAAGATACGGGGACAGGACGGGGGGCCAACGTCCTGACTTTC.

This chain links TRBV5-1 with TRBJ1-6, with D perhaps matching TRBD1 (6 bases). V lost 5 bases and J 8 bases, leaving 14 bases between the germline ends. The CDR3 is 14 amino acids. Germline V CDR1 and CDR2: SGHRS, YFSETQ. The CDR3 protein is CASRREAGDSPLHF. The CDR3, as DNA: TGCGCCAGCAGGAGGGAAGCAGGGGATTCACCCCTCCACTTT.

The chain links TRBV18 to TRBJ2-2; weak D call: TRBD1 (6 bases). The CDR3 totals 15 residues. The V gene lost 5 bases and the J gene lost 4 bases, with 14 bases spanning the gap. CDR1 and CDR2 from the germline V gene are KGHSH and LQKENI. The CDR3 reads CASSSTGLGTGELFF. CDR3 nucleotide sequence: TGTGCCAGCTCATCTACAGGGTTGGGCACCGGGGAGCTGTTTTTT.

The chain links TRBV7-6 to TRBJ2-7; 9 bases map to TRBD1. V lost 1 base, J lost 0 bases, and 4 bases stayed unmatched. The CDR3 loop spans 16 amino acids. Germline V gene data show CDR1 as SGHVS and CDR2 as FNYEAQ. This CDR3 is CASSLVSTGGSYEQYF. The CDR3, as DNA: TGTGCCAGCAGCTTAGTCTCGACAGGGGGCTCCTACGAGCAGTACTTC.

The rearrangement uses TRBV27 and TRBJ2-7, with 8 positions matching TRBD2. The CDR3 runs to 16 residues. Germline trimming cut 6 bases from V and 5 bases from J; bases unmatched to any gene: 15. In germline, CDR1 is MNHEY, CDR2 SMNVEV (reference sequence). The CDR3 DNA is TGTGCCAGCAGCCCCGGGGGAGCGGGGGTTCGCCACGAGCAGTACTTC. It encodes CASSPGGAGVRHEQYF.

This chain connects TRBV6-1 to TRBJ1-2, with TRBD1 matching over 7 bases. The CDR3 totals 15 residues. From germline, CDR1 is MNHNS and CDR2 SASEGT. V shed 3 bases, J shed 4 bases, and the junction held 8 bases outside the gene matches. CDR3 protein: CASSERTGALYGYTF. In DNA, the CDR3 is TGTGCCAGCAGTGAGCGAACAGGGGCACTCTATGGCTACACCTTC.

The V call is TRBV7-9, the J call TRBJ2-7; the D gene is possibly TRBD2 (7 bases). The CDR3 runs to 14 residues. Trimming removed 9 bases from V and 3 bases from J, with 18 bases in between. In germline, CDR1 is SEHNR, CDR2 FQNEAQ (reference sequence). The DNA of the CDR3 is TGTGCCAGTGAAAGGGGCGGGGGCTACTACGAGCAGTACTTC. Its protein is CASERGGGYYEQYF.

This chain links TRBV5-5 with TRBJ2-5; D may be TRBD1 (6 bases). Per the germline V gene, CDR1 is SGHKS and CDR2 is YYEKEE (reference sequence). V lost 3 bases, J lost 3 bases, and 12 bases lay in between. There are 14 residues in the CDR3. CDR3 sequence: CASSYANREETQYF. CDR3 bases: TGTGCCAGCAGCTACGCCAACAGGGAAGAGACCCAGTACTTC.

V and J are TRBV18 and TRBJ1-5; weak D call: TRBD1 (5 bases). CDR1 and CDR2 (germline): KGHSH, LQKENI. The CDR3 is made up of 13 amino acids. V lost 3 bases to trimming and J lost 6 bases, with 9 bases between them. The CDR3: CASSPDILQPQHF. CDR3 DNA sequence: TGTGCCAGCTCACCGGACATACTTCAGCCCCAGCATTTT.

This clone was detected once. V and J are TRBV6-1 and TRBJ1-1; TRBD1 might be the D (5 bases). Germline V gene lookup returns CDR1 MNHNS and CDR2 SASEGT. Trimming pared 3 bases from V and 8 bases from J, leaving 10 bases between. This CDR3 has 12 amino acids. The CDR3 sequence: CASSDWAGEAFF. As DNA, the CDR3 is TGTGCCAGCAGTGATTGGGCAGGGGAAGCTTTCTTT.

This clone showed up just a few times. The rearrangement joins TRBV5-1 to TRBJ1-6; 9 bases are a match to TRBD1. Germline loops: CDR1 SGHRS, CDR2 YFSETQ. CDR3 size: 16 residues. The junction had 7 bases not matched to a gene; V was cut back by 3 bases and J by 6 bases. The CDR3 protein is CASSSGQGVGNSPLHF. The CDR3 coding sequence is TGCGCCAGCAGCTCGGGACAGGGAGTTGGTAATTCACCCCTCCACTTT.

This rearrangement joins TRBV6-5 to TRBJ1-1, with D possibly matching TRBD1 (6 bases). Germline V CDR1 and CDR2: MNHEY, SVGAGI. The V and J ends lost 5 bases and 0 bases respectively, with 13 bases between them. The CDR3 consists of 15 residues. The CDR3 loop reads CASSPRTELNTEAFF. The DNA of the CDR3 is TGTGCCAGCAGTCCCCGGACAGAGTTGAACACTGAAGCTTTCTTT.

V and J are TRBV28 and TRBJ1-5; 7 bases match TRBD1. The germline V gene has CDR1 MDHEN and CDR2 SYDVKM. V shed 5 bases, J shed 7 bases, and the junction held 8 bases outside the gene matches. The CDR3 is 14 residues long. As DNA, the CDR3 is TGTGCCAGCAGTCCGACAGGGTATCGGCAGCCCCAGCATTTT. Its translation is CASSPTGYRQPQHF.